The source of this TCR beta chain is a study of blood T cell repertoires in COVID-19 (dated by TCRdb to 2019 to 2021). For context, the study as a whole: Samples covering the acute and convalescent phases of COVID-19 were provided by collaborators in the United States, Italy and Spain. The material from the prospective study consisted of cDNA or gDNA derived from T cells, B-cell-depleted T cells, or PBMCs. The repertoires were released in a freely available public database meant as a resource for research on the immune response to SARS-CoV-2. The dataset comprised deeply sampled blood TCRbeta repertoires from subjects exposed to, actively infected with, or recovered from COVID-19. Samples came from the ongoing ImmuneRACE study (first 160 participants) plus 1,254 subjects from 6 global collaborators. Nearly every sample came with metadata listing a de-identified subject ID, COVID-19 status, age in years and sex. HLA class I and class II types, where available, came from metadata supplied by the sample provider rather than from assay-based typing. What the authors observed across the whole study: The quantity of clinical and demographic metadata differed by source and by participant and was supplied without curation.

Concerning this clone: Its antigen remains unidentified. Base-call qualities are not available, and no considerably larger clone is one nucleotide away.

TCRbeta CDR3 regions were amplified from genomic DNA using the immunoSEQ Assay, a bias-controlled multiplex PCR. The paper's data handling went like this. The number of nucleated cells in each sample was estimated by amplification of reference gene primers within the assay. Sequence reads were collapsed and filtered to measure the absolute abundance of every unique TCRbeta CDR3 rearrangement. For each sample, productive Simpson clonality was calculated as the square root of Simpson's diversity index over productive rearrangements. The clones in this table, taken by TCRdb from immuneACCESS, are in-frame only. Not every clone is retained; where verified, under half of the shortfall comes from an unresolved V gene, and the cause of the rest is unknown. V, J and clone size were drawn from that table, and D and trimming were deduced from the DNA. This sample has roughly 190,000 clones in its table, and roughly four fifths of those were observed once. The leading ten clones occupy roughly 10% of the sample.

Enrolling through a virtual design, the prospective study's participants ranged in age from roughly 18 to 90 years and lived across roughly 23 United States geographic areas. In the prospective study, cohorts were assigned on the basis of participant-reported clinical history obtained from a screening survey and a study questionnaire. Recovered participants in ImmuneRACE Cohort 3 were defined as having two consecutive negative NP/OP PCR tests, clearance from a healthcare professional, or resolution of symptoms. Mobile phlebotomists in the prospective study collected whole blood, serum and a nasopharyngeal or oropharyngeal swab from every participant. Participants in the prospective study had the option to provide additional blood draws and questionnaires over an approximately 2-month period. Prospective study blood samples were shipped either frozen or at room temperature before DNA extraction.

Trimming costs V 7 bases and J 7 bases, and their ends lie 17 bases apart. The CDR3 runs 14 residues from the cysteine to the phenylalanine. The retained sequence is limited to the CDR3, 42 bases, with the frame set at the first base. The CDR1 and CDR2 encoded by the germline V gene are ENHRY and SYGVKD. The sequenced material came from PBMCs or T cells enriched from blood (not recorded which). The rearrangement combines TRBV10-3 with TRBJ2-1; the D gene is unclear. This TCR came from a man aged 40-55 years who had recovered from COVID-19. CDR3 reads: CAIKETSLGNEQFF. The DNA sequence is as follows: TGTGCCATCAAAGAGACATCCTTAGGAAATGAGCAGTTCTTC.